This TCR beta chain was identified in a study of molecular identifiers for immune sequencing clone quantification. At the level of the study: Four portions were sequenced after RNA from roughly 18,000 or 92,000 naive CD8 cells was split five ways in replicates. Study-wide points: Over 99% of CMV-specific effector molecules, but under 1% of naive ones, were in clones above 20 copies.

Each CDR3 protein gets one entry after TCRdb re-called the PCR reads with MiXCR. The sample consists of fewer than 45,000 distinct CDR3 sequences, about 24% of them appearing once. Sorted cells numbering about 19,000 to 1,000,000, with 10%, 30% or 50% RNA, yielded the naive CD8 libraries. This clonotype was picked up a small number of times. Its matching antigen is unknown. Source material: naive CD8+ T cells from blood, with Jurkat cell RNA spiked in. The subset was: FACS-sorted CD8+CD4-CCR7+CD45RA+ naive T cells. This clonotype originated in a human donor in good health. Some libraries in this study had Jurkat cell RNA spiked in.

The chain's CDR3 is CASSLSASYEQYF. For the CDR3, the DNA is TGTGCCAGCAGTTTAAGCGCCAGCTACGAGCAGTACTTC. The rearrangement links TRBV28 to TRBJ2-7; D unclear. Trimming took 2 bases from V and 3 from J, leaving 8 bases between them. Germline CDR1 reads MDHEN; CDR2 reads SYDVKM. The CDR3 has 13 residues.